Shown below are 28 T cell receptor beta chains from a single sample sequenced in a study of precursors of human CD4 cytotoxic T cells. The bulk UMI libraries came from four sorted CD4+ memory subsets, including IL-7R-high and IL-7R-negative TEMRA. TCRdb ran MiXCR on the reads and lists one entry per CDR3 protein. This sample has some 510 distinct CDR3 sequences, with 17% found just once. The sample was memory CD4+ T cells from blood (PBMCs). These receptors were collected from a human donor in good health.

This clonotype showed up just a few times. CDR3 residues: CSASPRGLPSWAFF. The CDR3, as DNA: TGCAGTGCTAGCCCCCGGGGTCTTCCCAGTTGGGCTTTCTTT. The V call is TRBV20-1, the J call TRBJ1-1; unclear D gene. Germline CDR1 and CDR2: DFQATT and SNEGSKA (reference sequence). Deletions cut 3 bases from V and 11 bases from J, with 22 bases between. The CDR3 has 14 amino acids.

This clonotype has only a few counts. The rearrangement joins TRBV12-3 or TRBV12-4 to TRBJ2-5; D is unresolved. Deletions cut 2 bases from V and 2 bases from J, with 12 bases between. This CDR3 has 15 residues. The CDR3 DNA is TGTGCCAGCAGTTTATTAGGGTTGGGACAAGAGACCCAGTACTTC. Translation gives CASSLLGLGQETQYF.

By its share, this clonotype is large. This chain links TRBV11-2 with TRBJ2-5, with no clear D. CDR3 length: 11 residues. Trimming left V 3 bases short and J 5 bases short, with 4 bases between. The germline V gene has CDR1 SGHAT and CDR2 FQNNGV. The CDR3 protein is CASSFRETQYF. As DNA, the CDR3 is TGTGCCAGCAGCTTCCGGGAGACCCAGTACTTC.

The rearrangement links TRBV28 to TRBJ1-5; no firm D call. The germline gives CDR1 MDHEN, CDR2 SYDVKM. V was clipped by 4 bases and J by 0 bases, with 16 bases between them. There are 17 residues in the CDR3. The CDR3 is CASSSTLGVLSNQPQHF. CDR3 coding DNA: TGTGCCAGCAGTTCCACCCTCGGGGTCCTTAGCAATCAGCCCCAGCATTTT.

The V call is TRBV5-1, the J call TRBJ1-3, with D perhaps matching TRBD1 (5 bases). The CDR3 covers 16 residues. The germline V gene has CDR1 SGHRS and CDR2 YFSETQ. The germline V and J ends were trimmed by 4 bases and 4 bases, with 18 bases remaining between them. In DNA form, the CDR3 reads TGCGCCAGCAGCGGTCACGGGGGATTAGTCGGAAACACCATATATTTT. It encodes CASSGHGGLVGNTIYF.

V usage is TRBV6-5 and J usage is TRBJ2-1, with 10 bases lining up with TRBD2. Unmatched junction bases numbered 6, after V lost 5 bases and J lost 5 bases. This CDR3 has 15 amino acids. Germline values: CDR1 MNHEY, CDR2 SVGAGI. The CDR3 sequence: CASSGASGGNNEQFF. CDR3 sequence (DNA): TGTGCCAGCAGTGGAGCTAGCGGGGGAAACAATGAGCAGTTCTTC.

This clonotype has only a few counts. This chain connects TRBV7-9 to TRBJ1-1; D unclear. Germline lookup yields CDR1 SEHNR and CDR2 FQNEAQ (reference sequence). V dropped 5 bases and J dropped 5 bases, with 12 bases sitting between them. CDR3 length equals 13 residues. CDR3 residues: CASSPGGDTEAFF. CDR3 bases: TGTGCCAGCAGCCCGGGAGGCGATACTGAAGCTTTCTTT.

Judged by abundance, this clonotype is large. The CDR3 region is CASSLDKQETQYF. DNA for the CDR3: TGTGCCAGCAGCTTAGACAAACAAGAGACCCAGTACTTC. The chain joins TRBV11-3 to TRBJ2-5; D call uncertain. Germline V gene sequence: CDR1 SGHNT, CDR2 YENEEA. Between the trimmed V and J ends, which lost 0 bases and 2 bases, there was a span of 4 bases. The CDR3 runs to 13 residues.

The rearrangement uses TRBV5-1 and TRBJ2-3, with 10 bases aligning to TRBD2. The V gene's germline CDR1 is SGHRS and CDR2 YFSETQ. This CDR3 spans 15 amino acids. The V and J ends lost 4 bases and 6 bases, in that order; junction bases with no gene match: 8. The CDR3 region is CASSKTSGPQDTQYF. Written as DNA, the CDR3 is TGCGCCAGCAGCAAGACTAGCGGGCCCCAGGATACGCAGTATTTT.

This clonotype was recorded a few times. The J gene is TRBJ1-5, the V gene TRBV11-2; D is uncertain. Deletions cut 5 bases from V and 2 bases from J, with 19 bases between. Germline lookup yields CDR1 SGHAT and CDR2 FQNNGV. The CDR3 runs to 17 residues. The CDR3 reads CASSDFGRRGGNQPQHF. In DNA, the CDR3 is TGTGCCAGCAGCGACTTCGGGAGGAGAGGTGGCAATCAGCCCCAGCATTTT.

This clonotype is deemed large. The rearrangement joins TRBV12-3 or TRBV12-4 to TRBJ1-3; D remains unclear. V lost 5 bases and J lost 0, with 11 bases in between. The CDR3 is 15 amino acids. The CDR3 is CASSPLQSSGNTIYF. CDR3 bases: TGTGCCAGCAGTCCCCTACAGAGCTCTGGAAACACCATATATTTT.

This sequence joins TRBV18 and TRBJ1-3; no firm D call. Germline CDR1 is KGHSH and CDR2 is LQKENI. The V end lost 2 bases, the J end lost 0 bases, and 14 bases lay between the germline ends. The CDR3 length is 17 residues. CDR3: CASSPSQALNSGNTIYF. CDR3 coding DNA: TGTGCCAGCTCACCATCCCAGGCCCTCAACTCTGGAAACACCATATATTTT. The full variable domain, rest sourced from reference TRBV18 and TRBJ1-3, is NAGVMQNPRHLVRRRGQEARLRCSPMKGHSHVYWYRQLPEEGLKFMVYLQKENIIDESGMPKERFSAEFPKEGPSILRIQQVVRGDSAAYFCASSPSQALNSGNTIYFGEGSWLTVV.

By its share, this clonotype is large. V and J are TRBV9 and TRBJ2-1; TRBD2 agrees at 8 bases. V lost 4 bases, J lost 8 bases, and 14 bases stayed unmatched. The germline CDR1 and CDR2 sequences are SGDLS and YYNGEE. The CDR3 loop spans 16 amino acids. The CDR3 here is CASSPQAGVVFYEQFF. CDR3 nucleotides: TGTGCCAGCAGCCCCCAAGCGGGAGTCGTCTTTTATGAGCAGTTCTTC.

The rearrangement links TRBV12-3 or TRBV12-4 to TRBJ1-2, with a possible D match to TRBD1 (5 bases). The CDR3 runs to 13 residues. V was pared by 7 bases and J by 6 bases, with 15 bases between. CDR3 DNA sequence: TGTGCCAGCAAAGGGACCCCCGGACATGGCTACACCTTC. This encodes CASKGTPGHGYTF.

Worth noting for this clonotype: This clone may be a read error of a much larger clone one base away. The chain recombines TRBV2 with TRBJ2-5; TRBD1 might be the D (8 bases). The CDR3 totals 14 residues. CDR1 SNHLY and CDR2 FYNNEI come from the germline V gene. The CDR3 DNA is TGTGCCAGCAGGGTAACAGGGGGGGTAGAGTCCCAGTACTTC. Translated, it gives CASRVTGGVESQYF.

This clonotype has a handful of counts. The chain joins TRBV5-5 to TRBJ2-1; the D gene is possibly TRBD1 (5 bases). Trimming pared 0 bases from V and 6 bases from J, leaving 13 bases between. The germline CDR1 and CDR2 sequences are SGHKS and YYEKEE (reference sequence). The CDR3 extends over 15 amino acids. CDR3 amino acids: CASSLAPSRANEQFF. The CDR3 DNA follows: TGTGCCAGCAGCTTGGCCCCGAGCAGGGCCAATGAGCAGTTCTTC.

Judged by abundance, this clonotype is large (0.1 to 1%). This chain uses TRBV12-3 or TRBV12-4 with TRBJ1-2, with a possible D match to TRBD1 (5 bases). Between the trimmed V and J ends, which lost 2 bases and 4 bases, there was a span of 11 bases. This CDR3 has 14 residues. The CDR3 loop is CASSLFGGGYGYTF. Here the CDR3 DNA reads TGTGCCAGCAGTTTATTTGGGGGTGGCTATGGCTACACCTTC.

J is TRBJ2-2 and V is TRBV3-1; D not resolved. The germline gives CDR1 LGHDT, CDR2 YNNKEL (reference sequence). V dropped 8 bases and J dropped 6 bases, with 16 bases sitting between them. This CDR3 region has 14 residues. This CDR3 reads CASRFGLLSGELFF. CDR3 DNA sequence: TGTGCCAGCCGTTTTGGGCTGCTGTCCGGGGAGCTGTTTTTT.

In its sample, this clonotype ranks as large (0.1 to 1%). This chain connects TRBV28 to TRBJ1-5, with 7 positions matching TRBD1. This CDR3 region has 17 residues. CDR1 and CDR2 from the germline V gene are MDHEN and SYDVKM. V lost 3 bases to trimming and J lost 2 bases; unmatched junction nucleotides: 10. This CDR3 reads CASSFRIDRVGNQPQHF. The CDR3 DNA reads as TGTGCCAGCAGTTTTCGGATTGACAGGGTGGGCAATCAGCCCCAGCATTTT.

The chain combines TRBV12-3 or TRBV12-4 with TRBJ2-1, with 14 bases identical to TRBD2. The CDR3 consists of 15 residues. J was trimmed by 8 bases and V by 6 bases; bases with no gene match: 6. The CDR3 region is CASRSGTSGSDEQFF. DNA for the CDR3: TGTGCCAGCAGGTCCGGGACTAGCGGGAGTGATGAGCAGTTCTTC.

This clonotype was seen more than once but under ten times. The chain couples TRBV20-1 to TRBJ2-5; no reliable D call. The V end lost 6 bases, the J end lost 3 bases, and 17 bases lay between the germline ends. Germline loops: CDR1 DFQATT, CDR2 SNEGSKA (reference sequence). This CDR3 is 14 amino acids long. The CDR3 loop reads CSARLMLGKETQYF. CDR3 sequence (DNA): TGCAGTGCGCGGTTGATGCTAGGCAAAGAGACCCAGTACTTC.

This clonotype is large within its sample. V gene TRBV21-1 combines with J gene TRBJ2-7; TRBD2, the D gene given by the table, was not confirmed from the DNA. TRBV21-1 is listed as a pseudogene. The CDR3 runs to 15 residues. CDR3 nucleotides: TGTGCCGAGCCCCGACTAGCGCCCCGAGTCTCCGAGCAGTACTTC. Protein: CAEPRLAPRVSEQYF.

The V and J genes are TRBV5-1 and TRBJ1-1; 7 bases match TRBD1. V shed 4 bases, J shed 3 bases, and the junction held 9 bases outside the gene matches. CDR3 length: 15 residues. Germline V CDR1 and CDR2: SGHRS, YFSETQ. CDR3 protein: CASSTNRGADTEAFF. CDR3 sequence (DNA): TGCGCCAGCAGCACCAACAGGGGAGCGGACACTGAAGCTTTCTTT. The full variable domain, in which reference TRBV5-1 and TRBJ1-1 provide the parts outside the CDR3, is KAGVTQTPRYLIKTRGQQVTLSCSPISGHRSVSWYQQTPGQGLQFLFEYFSETQRNKGNFPGRFSGRQFSNSRSEMNVSTLELGDSALYLCASSTNRGADTEAFFGQGTRLTVV.

A few counts support this clonotype. The chain links TRBV10-1 to TRBJ2-7, with 8 bases lining up with TRBD1. V shed 3 bases and J 1 base; nucleotides not matched to a gene: 8. The CDR3 is 16 residues long. Germline CDR1 reads WNHNN; CDR2 reads SYGVQD (reference sequence). The DNA of the CDR3 is TGCGCCAGCAGTGACCCAGGGACAGGTGGTTCCTACGAGCAGTACTTC. It specifies CASSDPGTGGSYEQYF.

The chain uses TRBV5-1 and TRBJ2-3, with 8 bases lining up with TRBD2. Germline V gene lookup returns CDR1 SGHRS and CDR2 YFSETQ. After removal of 3 bases from V and 2 bases from J, the junction contained 11 bases not matched to a gene. This CDR3 spans 17 amino acids. This chain's CDR3 is CASSSLAGGILTDTQYF. In DNA form, the CDR3 reads TGCGCCAGCAGCTCCCTGGCGGGAGGAATTCTCACAGATACGCAGTATTTT. The full variable domain, with the rest looked up from reference TRBV5-1 and TRBJ2-3, is KAGVTQTPRYLIKTRGQQVTLSCSPISGHRSVSWYQQTPGQGLQFLFEYFSETQRNKGNFPGRFSGRQFSNSRSEMNVSTLELGDSALYLCASSSLAGGILTDTQYFGPGTRLTVL.

CDR3 nucleotide sequence: TGCAGTGCTCCCAAGCGGAAAACAGATACGCAGTATTTT. Encoded protein: CSAPKRKTDTQYF. The chain recombines TRBV20-1 with TRBJ2-3; possibly TRBD2 for D (5 bases). Trimming stripped 5 bases from V and 3 bases from J, with 12 bases between. The CDR3 spans 13 residues. Per the germline V gene, CDR1 is DFQATT and CDR2 is SNEGSKA (reference sequence).

The V and J genes are TRBV15 and TRBJ1-5; D might be TRBD1 (5 bases). Trimming shortened V by 5 bases and J by 2 bases, and 16 bases separated the two germline ends. This CDR3 is 16 amino acids long. Germline V gives CDR1 LNHNV, CDR2 YYDKDF (reference sequence). The CDR3, as DNA: TGTGCCACCAGCGGAATCGGGGCAGCAGGCAATCAGCCCCAGCATTTT. Protein sequence: CATSGIGAAGNQPQHF.

V is TRBV5-1 and J is TRBJ2-5; the D gene could be TRBD1 or TRBD2 (5 bases each). The CDR3 runs 14 residues. Germline CDR1 is SGHRS and CDR2 is YFSETQ. The V end was cut by 0 bases, the J end by 9 bases, with 15 bases between. The CDR3 region is CASSLEGTEGSQYF. As DNA, the CDR3 is TGCGCCAGCAGCTTGGAAGGGACCGAGGGGTCCCAGTACTTC.